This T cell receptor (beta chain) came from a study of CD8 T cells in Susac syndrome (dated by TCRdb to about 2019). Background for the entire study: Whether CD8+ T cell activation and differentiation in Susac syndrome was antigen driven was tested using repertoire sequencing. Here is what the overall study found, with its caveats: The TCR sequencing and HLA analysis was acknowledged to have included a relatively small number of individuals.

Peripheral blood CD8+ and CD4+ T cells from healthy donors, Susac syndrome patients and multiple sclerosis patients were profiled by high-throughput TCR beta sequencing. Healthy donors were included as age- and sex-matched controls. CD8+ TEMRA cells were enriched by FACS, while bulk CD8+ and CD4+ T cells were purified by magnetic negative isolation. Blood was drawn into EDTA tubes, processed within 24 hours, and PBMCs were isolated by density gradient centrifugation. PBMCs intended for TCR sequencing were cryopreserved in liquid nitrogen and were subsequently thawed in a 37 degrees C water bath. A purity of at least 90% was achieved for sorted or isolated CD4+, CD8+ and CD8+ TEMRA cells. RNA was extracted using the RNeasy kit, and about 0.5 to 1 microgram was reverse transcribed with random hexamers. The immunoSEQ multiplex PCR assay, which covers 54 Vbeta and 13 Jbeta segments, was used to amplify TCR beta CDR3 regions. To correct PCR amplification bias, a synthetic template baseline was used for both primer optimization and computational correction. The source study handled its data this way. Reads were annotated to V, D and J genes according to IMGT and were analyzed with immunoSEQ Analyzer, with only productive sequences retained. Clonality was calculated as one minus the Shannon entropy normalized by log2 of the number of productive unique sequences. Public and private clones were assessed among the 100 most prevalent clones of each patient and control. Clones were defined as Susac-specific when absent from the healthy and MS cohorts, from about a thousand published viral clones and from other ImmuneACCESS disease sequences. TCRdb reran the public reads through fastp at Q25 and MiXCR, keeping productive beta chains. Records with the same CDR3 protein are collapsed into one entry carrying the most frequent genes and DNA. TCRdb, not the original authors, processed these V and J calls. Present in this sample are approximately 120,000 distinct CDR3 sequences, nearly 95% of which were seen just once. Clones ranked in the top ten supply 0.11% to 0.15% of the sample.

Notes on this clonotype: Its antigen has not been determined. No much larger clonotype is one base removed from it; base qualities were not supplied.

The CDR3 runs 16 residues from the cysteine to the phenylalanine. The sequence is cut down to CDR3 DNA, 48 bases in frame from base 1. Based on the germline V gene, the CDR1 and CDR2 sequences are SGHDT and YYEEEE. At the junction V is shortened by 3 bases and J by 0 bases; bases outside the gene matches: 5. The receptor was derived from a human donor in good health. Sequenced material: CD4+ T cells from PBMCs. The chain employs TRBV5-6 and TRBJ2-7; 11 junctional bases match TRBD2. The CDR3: CASSYGTSGNSYEQYF. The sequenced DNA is TGTGCCAGCAGCTATGGGACTAGCGGAAACTCCTACGAGCAGTACTTC.